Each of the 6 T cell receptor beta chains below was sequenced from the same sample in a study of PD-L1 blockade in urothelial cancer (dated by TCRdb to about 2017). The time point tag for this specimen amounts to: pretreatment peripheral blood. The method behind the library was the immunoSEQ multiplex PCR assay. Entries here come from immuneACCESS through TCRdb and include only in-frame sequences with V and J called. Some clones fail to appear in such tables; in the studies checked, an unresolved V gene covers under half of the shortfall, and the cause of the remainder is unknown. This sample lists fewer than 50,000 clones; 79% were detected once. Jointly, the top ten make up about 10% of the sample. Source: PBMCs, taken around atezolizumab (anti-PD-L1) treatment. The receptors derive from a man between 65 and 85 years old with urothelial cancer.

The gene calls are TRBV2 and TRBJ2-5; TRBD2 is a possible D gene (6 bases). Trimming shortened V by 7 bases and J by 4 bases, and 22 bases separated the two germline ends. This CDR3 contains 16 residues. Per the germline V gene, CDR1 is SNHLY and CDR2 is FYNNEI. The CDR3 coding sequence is TGTGCCAGCATGAACCCTAGCGTCCCTGGGGTAGAGACCCAGTACTTC. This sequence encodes CASMNPSVPGVETQYF. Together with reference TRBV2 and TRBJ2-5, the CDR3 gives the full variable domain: EPEVTQTPSHQVTQMGQEVILRCVPISNHLYFYWYRQILGQKVEFLVSFYNNEISEKSEIFDDQFSVERPDGSNFTLKIRSTKLEDSAMYFCASMNPSVPGVETQYFGPGTRLLVL.

DNA of the CDR3: TGTGCCAGCAGCTTGATGTCCGGGAGGGCCGGCGAGCAGTACTTC. It specifies CASSLMSGRAGEQYF. The rearrangement links TRBV5-4 to TRBJ2-7, with TRBD2 matching over 8 bases. Germline CDR1 and CDR2: SGHNT and YYREEE (reference sequence). The CDR3 has 15 amino acids. Trimming cost V 1 base and J 6 bases; bases outside gene matches: 9.

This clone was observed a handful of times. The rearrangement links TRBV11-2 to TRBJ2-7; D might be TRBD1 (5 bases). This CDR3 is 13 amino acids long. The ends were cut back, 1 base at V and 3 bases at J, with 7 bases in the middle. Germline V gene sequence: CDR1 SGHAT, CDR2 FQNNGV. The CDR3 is CASSLGTGYEQYF. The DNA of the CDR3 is TGTGCCAGCAGCTTAGGCACAGGCTACGAGCAGTACTTC. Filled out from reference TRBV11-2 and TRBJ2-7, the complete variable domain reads EAGVAQSPRYKIIEKRQSVAFWCNPISGHATLYWYQQILGQGPKLLIQFQNNGVVDDSQLPKDRFSAERLKGVDSTLKIQPAKLEDSAVYLCASSLGTGYEQYFGPGTRLTVT.

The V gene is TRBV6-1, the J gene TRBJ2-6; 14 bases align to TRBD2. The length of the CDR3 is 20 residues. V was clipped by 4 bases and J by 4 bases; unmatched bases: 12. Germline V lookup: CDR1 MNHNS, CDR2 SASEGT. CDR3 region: CASSAQAGTSGSTGANVLTF. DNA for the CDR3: TGTGCCAGCAGTGCGCAAGCCGGGACTAGCGGGAGCACCGGGGCCAACGTCCTGACTTTC.

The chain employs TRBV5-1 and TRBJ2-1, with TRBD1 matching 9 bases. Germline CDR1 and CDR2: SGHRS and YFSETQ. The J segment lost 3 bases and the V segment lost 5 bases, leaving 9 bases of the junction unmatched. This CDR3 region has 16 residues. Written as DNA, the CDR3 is TGCGCCAGCAGTTCCCCTCGGGACAGGGTCTACAATGAGCAGTTCTTC. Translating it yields CASSSPRDRVYNEQFF.

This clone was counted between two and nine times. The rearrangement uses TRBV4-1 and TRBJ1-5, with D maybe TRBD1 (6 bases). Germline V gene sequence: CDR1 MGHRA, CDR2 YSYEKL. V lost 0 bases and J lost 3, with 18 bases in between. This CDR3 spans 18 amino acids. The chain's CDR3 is CASSQEARQAAHNQPQHF. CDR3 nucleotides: TGCGCCAGCAGCCAAGAAGCTAGACAGGCGGCTCACAATCAGCCCCAGCATTTT.